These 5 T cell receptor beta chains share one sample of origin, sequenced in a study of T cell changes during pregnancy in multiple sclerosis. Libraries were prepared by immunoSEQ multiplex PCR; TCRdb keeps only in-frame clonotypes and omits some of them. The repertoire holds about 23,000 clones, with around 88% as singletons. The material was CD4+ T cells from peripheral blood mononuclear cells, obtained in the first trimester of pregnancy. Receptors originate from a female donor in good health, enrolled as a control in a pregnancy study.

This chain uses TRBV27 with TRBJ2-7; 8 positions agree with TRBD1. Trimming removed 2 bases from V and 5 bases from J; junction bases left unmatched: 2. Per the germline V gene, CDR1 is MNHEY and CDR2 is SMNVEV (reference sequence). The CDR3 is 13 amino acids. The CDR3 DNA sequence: TGTGCCAGCAGTTTACAGGGGGCCAACGAGCAGTACTTC. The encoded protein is CASSLQGANEQYF.

This chain's CDR3 is CASSPTGTDQPQHF. CDR3 nucleotide sequence: TGTGCCAGCAGTCCGACAGGGACCGATCAGCCCCAGCATTTT. The J gene is TRBJ1-5, the V gene TRBV6-4; 7 nucleotides line up with TRBD1. CDR1 MRHNA and CDR2 SNTAGT come from the germline V gene. V gave up 5 bases and J gave up 5 bases; unmatched junction bases: 6. The CDR3 has 14 amino acids.

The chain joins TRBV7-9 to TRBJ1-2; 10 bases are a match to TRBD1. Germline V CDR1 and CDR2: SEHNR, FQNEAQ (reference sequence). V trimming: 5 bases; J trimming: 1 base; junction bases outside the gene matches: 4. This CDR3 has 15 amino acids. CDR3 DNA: TGTGCCAGCAGCCAGACAGGGGGCTATAACTATGGCTACACCTTC. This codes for CASSQTGGYNYGYTF.

The CDR3, as DNA: TGTGCCAGCAGCTCCAACCAAGAGACCCAGTACTTC. Protein: CASSSNQETQYF. The chain recombines TRBV11-3 with TRBJ2-5; D is uncertain. There are 12 residues in the CDR3. Trimming took off 4 bases at V and 0 bases at J, with 3 bases between the two ends. Germline assignment: CDR1 SGHNT and CDR2 YENEEA.

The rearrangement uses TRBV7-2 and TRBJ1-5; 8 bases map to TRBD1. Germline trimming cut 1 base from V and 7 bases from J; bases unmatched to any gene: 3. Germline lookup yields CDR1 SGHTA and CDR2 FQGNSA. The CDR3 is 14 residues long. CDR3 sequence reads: CASSLGTGNQPQHF. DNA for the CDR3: TGTGCCAGCAGCTTAGGGACAGGGAACCAGCCCCAGCATTTT.